This T cell receptor beta chain appears in the sequencing data of a study of shared clonotypes between healthy human individuals. Study outcomes and limitations: Memory subsets generally showed smaller estimated richness than naive subsets did. Sorted-subset sequencing was shown by rarefaction to be incomplete despite large depth.

Libraries were prepared by immunoSEQ multiplex PCR; TCRdb keeps only in-frame clonotypes and omits some of them. This sample has some 2,100,000 clones, with roughly 91% found just once. As for this clone: Its matching antigen is unknown.

Naive CD8 cells comprised CD45RO-negative, CCR7-positively selected cells, excluding terminally differentiated effector memory CD45RA+ cells. The germline CDR1 and CDR2 sequences are SGHNT and YYREEE (reference sequence). The length of the CDR3 is 16 residues. V shed 0 bases and J 5 bases; nucleotides not matched to a gene: 8. The source is a man between 18 and 35 years old in good health. Some clones in this sample may be carry-over from other donors' samples. The rearrangement uses TRBV5-4 and TRBJ2-7; the match to TRBD2 covers 10 bases. The sequenced sample consisted of naive CD8+ T cells from PBMCs. CDR3 amino acids: CASSLELAGVTDEQYF. The DNA of the CDR3 is TGTGCCAGCAGCTTGGAGCTAGCGGGAGTGACGGACGAGCAGTACTTC.